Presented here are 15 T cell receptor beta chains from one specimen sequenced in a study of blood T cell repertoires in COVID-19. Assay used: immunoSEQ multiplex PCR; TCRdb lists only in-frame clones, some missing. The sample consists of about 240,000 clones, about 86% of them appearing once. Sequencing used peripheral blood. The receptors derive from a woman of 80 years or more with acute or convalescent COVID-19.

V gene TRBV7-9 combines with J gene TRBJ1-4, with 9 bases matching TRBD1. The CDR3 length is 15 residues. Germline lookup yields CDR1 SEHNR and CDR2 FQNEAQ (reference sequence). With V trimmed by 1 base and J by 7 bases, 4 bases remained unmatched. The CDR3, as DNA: TGTGCCAGCAGCTTAGGGGACAGGGTCGGTGAAAAACTGTTTTTT. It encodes CASSLGDRVGEKLFF.

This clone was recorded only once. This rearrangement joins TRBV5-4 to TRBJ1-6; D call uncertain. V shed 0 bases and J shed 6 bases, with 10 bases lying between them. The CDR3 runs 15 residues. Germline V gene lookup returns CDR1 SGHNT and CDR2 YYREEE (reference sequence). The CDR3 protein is CASSLGQVVNSPLHF. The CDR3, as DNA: TGTGCCAGCAGCTTGGGGCAGGTCGTTAATTCACCCCTCCACTTT.

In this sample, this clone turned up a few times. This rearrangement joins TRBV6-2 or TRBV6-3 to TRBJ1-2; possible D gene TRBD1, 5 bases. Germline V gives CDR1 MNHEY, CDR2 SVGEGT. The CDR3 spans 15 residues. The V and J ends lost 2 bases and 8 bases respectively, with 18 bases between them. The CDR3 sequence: CASSYRRDGGGGYTF. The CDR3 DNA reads TGTGCCAGCAGTTACCGCCGGGACGGCGGGGGAGGCTACACCTTC.

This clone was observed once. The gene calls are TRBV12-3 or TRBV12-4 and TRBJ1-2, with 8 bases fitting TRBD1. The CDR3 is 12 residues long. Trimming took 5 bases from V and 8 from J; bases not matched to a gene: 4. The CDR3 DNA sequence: TGTGCCAGCAGTATTCGACAGGGGGGCTACACCTTC. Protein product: CASSIRQGGYTF.

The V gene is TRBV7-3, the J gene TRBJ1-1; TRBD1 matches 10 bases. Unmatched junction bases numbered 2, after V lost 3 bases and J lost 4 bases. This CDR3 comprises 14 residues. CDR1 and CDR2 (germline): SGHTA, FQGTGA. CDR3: CASSLTGGVTEAFF. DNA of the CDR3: TGTGCCAGCAGCTTGACAGGGGGCGTCACTGAAGCTTTCTTT.

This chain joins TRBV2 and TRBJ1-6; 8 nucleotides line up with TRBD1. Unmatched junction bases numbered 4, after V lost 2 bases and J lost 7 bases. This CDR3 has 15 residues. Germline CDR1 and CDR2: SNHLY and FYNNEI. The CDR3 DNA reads TGTGCCAGCAGTGAAAGTGCAGGGGGCAATTCACCCCTCCACTTT. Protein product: CASSESAGGNSPLHF.

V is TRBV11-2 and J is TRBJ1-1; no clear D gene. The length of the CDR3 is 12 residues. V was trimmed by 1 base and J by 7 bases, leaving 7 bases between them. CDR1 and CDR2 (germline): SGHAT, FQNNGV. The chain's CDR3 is CASSLVTVEAFF. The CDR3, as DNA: TGTGCCAGCAGCTTAGTTACGGTTGAAGCTTTCTTT. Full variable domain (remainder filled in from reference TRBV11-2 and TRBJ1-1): EAGVAQSPRYKIIEKRQSVAFWCNPISGHATLYWYQQILGQGPKLLIQFQNNGVVDDSQLPKDRFSAERLKGVDSTLKIQPAKLEDSAVYLCASSLVTVEAFFGQGTRLTVV.

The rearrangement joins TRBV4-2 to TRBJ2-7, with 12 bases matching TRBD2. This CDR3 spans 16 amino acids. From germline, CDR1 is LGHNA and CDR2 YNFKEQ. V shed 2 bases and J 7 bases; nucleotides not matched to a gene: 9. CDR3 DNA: TGTGCCAGCAGCCAAACGGCGACTAGCGGGAGAGGGGAGCAGTACTTC. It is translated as CASSQTATSGRGEQYF.

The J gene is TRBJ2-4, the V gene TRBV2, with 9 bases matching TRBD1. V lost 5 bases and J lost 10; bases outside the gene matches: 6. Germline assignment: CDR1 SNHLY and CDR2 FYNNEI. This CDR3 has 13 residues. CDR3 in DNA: TGTGCCAGCAGTTCAACACAGGGGGCTATTCAGTACTTC. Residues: CASSSTQGAIQYF.

This chain's CDR3 is CASSGSGPTGVETQYF. In nucleotides, the CDR3 is TGTGCCAGTAGTGGGTCGGGCCCGACAGGGGTAGAGACCCAGTACTTC. The J gene is TRBJ2-5, the V gene TRBV19; 8 bases fit TRBD1. V shed 5 bases, J shed 4 bases, and the junction held 12 bases outside the gene matches. Looked up from germline, CDR1 is LNHDA and CDR2 is SQIVND (reference sequence). This CDR3 region has 16 residues.

The DNA of the CDR3 is TGCAGCGTTGCCAGGGGGGACACCGGGGAGCTGTTTTTT. Translating gives CSVARGDTGELFF. The chain links TRBV29-1 to TRBJ2-2; perhaps TRBD1 as D (7 bases). There are 13 residues in the CDR3. Trimming took 4 bases from V and 3 from J, leaving 9 bases between them. Germline CDR1 is SQVTM and CDR2 is ANQGSEA.

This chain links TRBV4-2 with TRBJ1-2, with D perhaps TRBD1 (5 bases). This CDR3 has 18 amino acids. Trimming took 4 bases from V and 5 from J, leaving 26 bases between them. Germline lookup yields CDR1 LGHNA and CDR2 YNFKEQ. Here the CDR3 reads CASSPSGGTLSFGYGYTF. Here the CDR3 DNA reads TGTGCCAGCAGCCCGAGTGGGGGGACCCTAAGCTTTGGGTATGGCTACACCTTC.

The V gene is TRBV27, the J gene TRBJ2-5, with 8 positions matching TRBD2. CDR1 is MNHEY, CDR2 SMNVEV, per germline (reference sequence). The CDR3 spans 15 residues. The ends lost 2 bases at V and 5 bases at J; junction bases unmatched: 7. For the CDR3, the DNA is TGTGCCAGCAGTTTAAGGTCGGGGGGGCGTGAGACCCAGTACTTC. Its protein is CASSLRSGGRETQYF.

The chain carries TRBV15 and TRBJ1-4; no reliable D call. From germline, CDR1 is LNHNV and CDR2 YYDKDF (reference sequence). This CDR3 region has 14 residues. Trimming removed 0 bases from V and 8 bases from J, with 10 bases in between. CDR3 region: CATSRDKGDEKLFF. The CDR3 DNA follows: TGTGCCACCAGCAGAGATAAGGGAGACGAAAAACTGTTTTTT.

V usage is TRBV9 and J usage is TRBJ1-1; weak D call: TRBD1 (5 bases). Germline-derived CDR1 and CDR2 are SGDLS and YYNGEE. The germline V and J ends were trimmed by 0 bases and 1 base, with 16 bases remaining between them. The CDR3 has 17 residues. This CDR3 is CASSVATGVDWNTEAFF. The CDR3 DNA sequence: TGTGCCAGCAGCGTAGCTACGGGGGTAGATTGGAACACTGAAGCTTTCTTT.